Listed below are T cell receptor beta chains from one sample, sequenced in a study of control samples from healthy donors and cancer patients. Using immunoSEQ multiplex PCR, the repertoire was profiled, and TCRdb retains in-frame clones only, with some absent. The sample holds around 140,000 clones, 92% seen once. Input material: blood. These receptors originate from a woman in her 50s in good health. CDR3s include the opening cysteine and the closing phenylalanine or tryptophan. D genes are given only for firm matches. Where a row states a size, it is once, few, many or the class of an expanded clone; other rows omit it.

CDR3aa: CASPGQNLGGYTF
CDR3nt: TGTGCCAGCCCGGGACAGAATTTGGGTGGCTACACCTTC
j_gene: TRBJ1-2
abundance: few
d_gene: TRBD1
v_gene: TRBV6-5

CDR3aa: CASSLGRIYEQYF
CDR3nt: TGTGCCAGCAGCTTAGGACGGATCTACGAGCAGTACTTC
j_gene: TRBJ2-7
abundance: -
d_gene: -
v_gene: TRBV11-2

CDR3aa: CASSSDLGDEKLFF
CDR3nt: TGTGCCAGCAGCTCTGACCTTGGGGATGAAAAACTGTTTTTT
j_gene: TRBJ1-4
abundance: -
d_gene: -
v_gene: TRBV5-5

CDR3aa: CASSQGYRKIAGNTIYF
CDR3nt: TGTGCCAGCTCACAGGGCTACAGGAAGATCGCTGGAAACACCATATATTTT
j_gene: TRBJ1-3
abundance: -
d_gene: -
v_gene: TRBV18

CDR3aa: CASSRSTVAGTEAFF
CDR3nt: TGTGCCAGCAGTCGAAGTACGGTTGCAGGCACTGAAGCTTTCTTT
j_gene: TRBJ1-1
abundance: once
d_gene: -
v_gene: TRBV5-6

CDR3aa: CASSLRQGNNQPQHF
CDR3nt: TGTGCCAGCAGCTTAAGACAGGGTAACAATCAGCCCCAGCATTTT
j_gene: TRBJ1-5
abundance: -
d_gene: TRBD1
v_gene: TRBV7-2

CDR3aa: CASSLVRAPGGASYEQYF
CDR3nt: TGTGCCAGCAGCTTGGTCCGCGCCCCAGGGGGTGCCTCCTACGAGCAGTACTTC
j_gene: TRBJ2-7
abundance: few
d_gene: TRBD1
v_gene: TRBV5-5

CDR3aa: CASSFSHSTDTQYF
CDR3nt: TGTGCCAGCAGCTTCTCGCACAGCACAGATACGCAGTATTTT
j_gene: TRBJ2-3
abundance: -
d_gene: -
v_gene: TRBV7-9

CDR3aa: CASSSQGSTGELFF
CDR3nt: TGTGCCAGCAGTTCTCAGGGAAGCACCGGGGAGCTGTTTTTT
j_gene: TRBJ2-2
abundance: -
d_gene: -
v_gene: TRBV28

CDR3aa: CASSQGFGGPFF
CDR3nt: TGTGCCAGCAGCCAAGGATTCGGGGGCCCTTTCTTT
j_gene: TRBJ1-1
abundance: -
d_gene: -
v_gene: TRBV14

CDR3aa: CASKVRSDGYGYTF
CDR3nt: TGTGCCAGCAAGGTCCGTTCAGATGGATATGGCTACACCTTC
j_gene: TRBJ1-2
abundance: few
d_gene: -
v_gene: TRBV28

CDR3aa: CASSGSVNTEAFF
CDR3nt: TGTGCCAGCAGTGGCTCGGTGAACACTGAAGCTTTCTTT
j_gene: TRBJ1-1
abundance: -
d_gene: -
v_gene: TRBV28

CDR3aa: CASSPGTGIHYGYTF
CDR3nt: TGTGCCAGCAGTCCCGGGACAGGGATCCACTATGGCTACACCTTC
j_gene: TRBJ1-2
abundance: -
d_gene: TRBD1
v_gene: TRBV28

CDR3aa: CASSSNRGNFYEQYF
CDR3nt: TGTGCCAGCAGCTCGAACAGGGGGAACTTCTACGAGCAGTACTTC
j_gene: TRBJ2-7
abundance: -
d_gene: TRBD1
v_gene: TRBV5-4

CDR3aa: CASSPRGGQGYEQYF
CDR3nt: TGTGCCAGCAGCCCTAGGGGAGGACAGGGCTACGAGCAGTACTTC
j_gene: TRBJ2-7
abundance: -
d_gene: TRBD1
v_gene: TRBV7-6

CDR3aa: CASGDLAMRRGYTF
CDR3nt: TGTGCCAGCGGGGACCTCGCGATGAGGCGGGGCTACACCTTC
j_gene: TRBJ1-2
abundance: -
d_gene: -
v_gene: TRBV6-5

CDR3aa: CASSQEVEGGQPQHF
CDR3nt: TGTGCCAGCAGCCAAGAGGTAGAGGGGGGCCAGCCCCAGCATTTT
j_gene: TRBJ1-5
abundance: -
d_gene: -
v_gene: TRBV4-2

CDR3aa: CASSLDARTSGGTSRETQYF
CDR3nt: TGTGCCAGCAGCTTAGATGCACGGACTAGCGGGGGAACTAGCAGGGAGACCCAGTACTTC
j_gene: TRBJ2-5
abundance: -
d_gene: TRBD2
v_gene: TRBV11-3